Listed below are T cell receptor beta chains from one sample, sequenced in a study of immune characterization of retroperitoneal liposarcoma. TCRdb reprocessed the PCR reads with MiXCR, giving one entry per CDR3 protein. The sample records approximately 9,000 distinct CDR3 sequences, 25% to 35% being singletons. Sequenced input: tumor tissue. These receptors originate from a male donor with retroperitoneal liposarcoma. Each CDR3 is given with its conserved first and last residue. A D gene is named only where the DNA matches it firmly. The size field is filled for only some rows; it gives once, few, many or a size class.

J gene: TRBJ2-3; V gene: TRBV4-1; clone size: few; CDR3 length: 16; D gene: -; CDR3 DNA: TGCGCCAGCAGCCAAGATCGAGCGCTTGGCACAGATACGCAGTATTTT; CDR3 protein: CASSQDRALGTDTQYF
J gene: TRBJ2-7; V gene: TRBV6-1; clone size: medium-sized; CDR3 length: 14; D gene: TRBD2; CDR3 DNA: TGTGCCAGCAGCCTCTTTGCGGGGGAAATGCAGCAGTACTTC; CDR3 protein: CASSLFAGEMQQYF
J gene: TRBJ2-7; V gene: TRBV4-1; clone size: -; CDR3 length: 15; D gene: TRBD1; CDR3 DNA: TGCGCCAGCAGCCAAGCTTGGGACAGTTCCTACGAGCAGTACTTC; CDR3 protein: CASSQAWDSSYEQYF
J gene: TRBJ2-1; V gene: TRBV7-2; clone size: many; CDR3 length: 16; D gene: TRBD2; CDR3 DNA: TGTGCCAGCAGCTTAGCGTCCAGCGGGACCTACAATGAGCAGTTCTTC; CDR3 protein: CASSLASSGTYNEQFF
J gene: TRBJ2-1; V gene: TRBV6-1; clone size: few; CDR3 length: 16; D gene: TRBD2; CDR3 DNA: TGTGCCAGCAGTGAAGCCCGGGCTAGCGGACAAGAGACCCAGTTCTTC; CDR3 protein: CASSEARASGQETQFF
J gene: TRBJ2-7; V gene: TRBV6-1; clone size: medium-sized; CDR3 length: 15; D gene: -; CDR3 DNA: TGTGCCAGCAGTTCTGCGGGGGCCTCCTACAATGAGCAGTACTTC; CDR3 protein: CASSSAGASYNEQYF
J gene: TRBJ1-1; V gene: TRBV6-9; clone size: -; CDR3 length: 14; D gene: -; CDR3 DNA: TGTGCCAGCAGCCCCGGGACATTGAACACTGAAGCTTTCTTT; CDR3 protein: CASSPGTLNTEAFF
J gene: TRBJ2-1; V gene: TRBV11-3; clone size: many; CDR3 length: 12; D gene: TRBD2; CDR3 DNA: TGTGCCAGCGAGGGACTATCCTACGAGCAGTTCTTC; CDR3 protein: CASEGLSYEQFF
J gene: TRBJ1-1; V gene: TRBV7-8; clone size: -; CDR3 length: 13; D gene: -; CDR3 DNA: TGTGCCAGCAACACTGATGGGGACACTGAAGTTTTCTTT; CDR3 protein: CASNTDGDTEVFF
J gene: TRBJ2-5; V gene: TRBV7-2; clone size: -; CDR3 length: 13; D gene: -; CDR3 DNA: TGTGCCAGCAGGGGTGGAGGGAGAGAGACCCAGTACTTC; CDR3 protein: CASRGGGRETQYF
J gene: TRBJ2-7; V gene: TRBV11-3; clone size: -; CDR3 length: 12; D gene: -; CDR3 DNA: TGTGCCAGCGGGGGTCCACGCAATGAGCAGTACTTC; CDR3 protein: CASGGPRNEQYF
J gene: TRBJ2-1; V gene: TRBV11-2; clone size: -; CDR3 length: 17; D gene: TRBD1; CDR3 DNA: TGTGCCAGCAGCCTAGACCAACCGGGACAGAGATCCTACGAGCAGTTCTTC; CDR3 protein: CASSLDQPGQRSYEQFF
J gene: TRBJ2-6; V gene: TRBV7-2; clone size: medium-sized; CDR3 length: 18; D gene: -; CDR3 DNA: TGTGCCAGCAGCTTGCAGCCAGCGGGTTTCTCTGGGGCCAACGTCCTGACTTTC; CDR3 protein: CASSLQPAGFSGANVLTF
J gene: TRBJ2-1; V gene: TRBV27; clone size: -; CDR3 length: 14; D gene: -; CDR3 DNA: TGTGCCAGCACCACCCGTACCCCCTACAATGAGCAGTTCTTC; CDR3 protein: CASTTRTPYNEQFF
J gene: TRBJ2-3; V gene: TRBV7-6; clone size: -; CDR3 length: 16; D gene: -; CDR3 DNA: TGTGCCAGCAGCTTAGTGATCGGATCTAGCACAGATACGCAGTATTTT; CDR3 protein: CASSLVIGSSTDTQYF
J gene: TRBJ1-2; V gene: TRBV6-1; clone size: -; CDR3 length: 15; D gene: -; CDR3 DNA: TGTGCCAGCAGTGATTGGACGGTCAACTTCTATGGCTACACCTTC; CDR3 protein: CASSDWTVNFYGYTF
J gene: TRBJ1-5; V gene: TRBV6-1; clone size: -; CDR3 length: 15; D gene: TRBD1; CDR3 DNA: TGTGCCAGCAGTTTGACAGGGTATAGCAATCAGCCCCAGCATTTT; CDR3 protein: CASSLTGYSNQPQHF
J gene: TRBJ2-5; V gene: TRBV11-1; clone size: medium-sized; CDR3 length: 14; D gene: TRBD1; CDR3 DNA: TGTGCCAGCAGCAGAAGGGGGCCTTGGGAGACCCAGTACTTC; CDR3 protein: CASSRRGPWETQYF
J gene: TRBJ1-3; V gene: TRBV7-2; clone size: many; CDR3 length: 15; D gene: TRBD1; CDR3 DNA: TGTGCCAGCAGCCCGGACAGGGTGGACGGAAACACCATATATTTT; CDR3 protein: CASSPDRVDGNTIYF
J gene: TRBJ2-6; V gene: TRBV27; clone size: -; CDR3 length: 18; D gene: -; CDR3 DNA: TGTGCCAGCAGTCCTCTCCGGCAGGCTCGGTCTGGGGCCAACGTCCTGACTTTC; CDR3 protein: CASSPLRQARSGANVLTF
J gene: TRBJ2-1; V gene: TRBV11-1; clone size: few; CDR3 length: 12; D gene: -; CDR3 DNA: TGTGCAACAGGGATCTCCTACAATGAGCAGTTCTTC; CDR3 protein: CATGISYNEQFF
J gene: TRBJ2-1; V gene: TRBV12-3/TRBV12-4; clone size: -; CDR3 length: 14; D gene: -; CDR3 DNA: TGTGCCAGCTGTTATTCGACCACCCAAGAGACCCAGTTCTTC; CDR3 protein: CASCYSTTQETQFF